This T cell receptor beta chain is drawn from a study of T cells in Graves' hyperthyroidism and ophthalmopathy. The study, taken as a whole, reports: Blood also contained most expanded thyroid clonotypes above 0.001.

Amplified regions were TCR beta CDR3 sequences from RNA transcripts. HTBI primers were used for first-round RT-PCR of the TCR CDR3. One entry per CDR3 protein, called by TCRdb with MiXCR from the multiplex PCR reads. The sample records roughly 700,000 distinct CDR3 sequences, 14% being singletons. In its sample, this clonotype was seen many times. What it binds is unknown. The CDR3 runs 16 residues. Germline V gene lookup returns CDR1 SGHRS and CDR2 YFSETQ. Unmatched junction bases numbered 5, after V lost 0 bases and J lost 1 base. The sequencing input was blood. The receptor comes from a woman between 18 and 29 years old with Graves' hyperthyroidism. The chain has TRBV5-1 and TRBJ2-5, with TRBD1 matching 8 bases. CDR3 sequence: CASSLVATGAQETQYF. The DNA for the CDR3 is TGCGCCAGCAGCTTGGTAGCGACAGGGGCCCAAGAGACCCAGTACTTC.